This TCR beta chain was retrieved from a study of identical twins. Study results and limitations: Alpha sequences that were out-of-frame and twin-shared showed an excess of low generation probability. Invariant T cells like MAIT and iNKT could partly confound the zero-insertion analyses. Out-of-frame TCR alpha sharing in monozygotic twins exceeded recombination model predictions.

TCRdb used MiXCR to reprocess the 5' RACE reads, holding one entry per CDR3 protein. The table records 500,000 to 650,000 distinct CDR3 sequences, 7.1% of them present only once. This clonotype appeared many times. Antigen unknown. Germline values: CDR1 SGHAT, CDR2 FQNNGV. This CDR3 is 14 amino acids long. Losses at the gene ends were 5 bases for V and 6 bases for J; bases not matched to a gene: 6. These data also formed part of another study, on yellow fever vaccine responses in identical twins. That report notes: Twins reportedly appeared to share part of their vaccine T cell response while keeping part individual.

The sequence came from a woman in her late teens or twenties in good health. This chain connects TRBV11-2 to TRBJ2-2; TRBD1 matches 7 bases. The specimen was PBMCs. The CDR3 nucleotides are TGTGCCAGCAGCGAACAGGGGATTGCCGGGGAGCTGTTTTTT. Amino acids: CASSEQGIAGELFF. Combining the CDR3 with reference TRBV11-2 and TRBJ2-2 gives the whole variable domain EAGVAQSPRYKIIEKRQSVAFWCNPISGHATLYWYQQILGQGPKLLIQFQNNGVVDDSQLPKDRFSAERLKGVDSTLKIQPAKLEDSAVYLCASSEQGIAGELFFGEGSRLTVL.